This is a list of T cell receptor beta chains from one sample in a study of blood T cell repertoires in COVID-19. This table comes from immunoSEQ multiplex PCR, and its TCRdb copy is limited to in-frame clones, with some not included. The table lists about 260,000 clones, 84% of them singletons. The sequenced material came from PBMCs or T cells enriched from blood (not recorded which). These TCRs come from a man between 25 and 39 years old with acute COVID-19. CDR3s include the opening cysteine and the closing phenylalanine or tryptophan. Each record gives: CDR3 DNA, CDR3 protein, D gene, CDR3 length, V gene, J gene, clone size. A D gene is named only where the DNA matches it firmly. The listing skips clone size in some rows; elsewhere it reads once, few, many or a size class.

TGTGCCAGCAGCACCTGGGGGACTAGAGACACAGATACGCAGTATTTT	CASSTWGTRDTDTQYF	TRBD2	16	TRBV11-3	TRBJ2-3	.
TGTGCCAGCATGAGAGATACTAATTCACCCCTCCACTTT	CASMRDTNSPLHF	.	13	TRBV27	TRBJ1-6	few
TGCGCCAGCAGCTTACTAGCAGGGGGCAATGAGCAGTTCTTC	CASSLLAGGNEQFF	.	14	TRBV5-1	TRBJ2-1	once
TGTGCCAGCAGCCTCCCTGGGACAGGGTTAGGCTACACCTTC	CASSLPGTGLGYTF	TRBD1	14	TRBV7-2	TRBJ1-2	once
TGTGCCAGCAGTTTCCCGGGACAGGTGCCCGGAGGGGCTTTCTTT	CASSFPGQVPGGAFF	TRBD1	15	TRBV28	TRBJ1-1	once
TGTGCCAGCAGTTTAGGGACAGGGGGCCAAGTGATTGAAAAACTGTTTTTT	CASSLGTGGQVIEKLFF	TRBD1	17	TRBV28	TRBJ1-4	.
TGTGCCAGTACCGACAATAGCAATCAGCCCCAGCATTTT	CASTDNSNQPQHF	.	13	TRBV19	TRBJ1-5	once
TGCGCCAGCTATAAGCGGGGGGATAGCACAGATACGCAGTATTTT	CASYKRGDSTDTQYF	TRBD2	15	TRBV5-1	TRBJ2-3	many
TGTGCCAGCAGCCAAGGCTCGGGGATGGTAAACATTCAGTACTTC	CASSQGSGMVNIQYF	.	15	TRBV3-1/TRBV3-2	TRBJ2-4	few
TGTGCCAGCAGTTTTGTGGGCCGAGAGACCCAGTACTTC	CASSFVGRETQYF	.	13	TRBV28	TRBJ2-5	.
TGTGCCAGCAGTTTTTCGGGGGCGAACACCGGGGAGCTGTTTTTT	CASSFSGANTGELFF	.	15	TRBV28	TRBJ2-2	.
TGTGCCAGCAGTTCCCCCCTTCGGGAAGCTTTCTTT	CASSSPLREAFF	.	12	TRBV27	TRBJ1-1	.
TGTGCCAGCAGCCGCGGGACAGGGGATGGCTACACCTTC	CASSRGTGDGYTF	TRBD1	13	TRBV12-3/TRBV12-4	TRBJ1-2	.
TGTGCCAGCAAGGGACAGGGGGCGGGACCTTCCAATGAGCAGTTCTTC	CASKGQGAGPSNEQFF	TRBD1	16	TRBV6-6	TRBJ2-1	.
TGCGCCAGCAGCCAAGATGGGGGACACATCTTCGGGGAGCTGTTTTTT	CASSQDGGHIFGELFF	.	16	TRBV4-1	TRBJ2-2	once
TGTGCCAGCAGCAAAGGCGGCAGAGCCAAAAACATTCAGTACTTC	CASSKGGRAKNIQYF	.	15	TRBV21-1	TRBJ2-4	.
TGTGCCACCAGCATCGGGACAGGGAATGAAAAACTGTTTTTT	CATSIGTGNEKLFF	TRBD1	14	TRBV15	TRBJ1-4	.
TGTGCCACCAGTGGGCAGACGAACACCGGGGAGCTGTTTTTT	CATSGQTNTGELFF	.	14	TRBV24-1	TRBJ2-2	once
TGTGCCAGCGCATGGGCGGGGATTGAGCAGTTCTTC	CASAWAGIEQFF	.	12	TRBV7-2	TRBJ2-1	.
TGTGCCACCAGTGATTCGGGTGGGTTGAACACTGAAGCTTTCTTT	CATSDSGGLNTEAFF	.	15	TRBV24-1	TRBJ1-1	.
TGTGCCAGCAGCACCGTTCAGGGACAGAGAAACGACTATGGCTACACCTTC	CASSTVQGQRNDYGYTF	TRBD1	17	TRBV9	TRBJ1-2	.